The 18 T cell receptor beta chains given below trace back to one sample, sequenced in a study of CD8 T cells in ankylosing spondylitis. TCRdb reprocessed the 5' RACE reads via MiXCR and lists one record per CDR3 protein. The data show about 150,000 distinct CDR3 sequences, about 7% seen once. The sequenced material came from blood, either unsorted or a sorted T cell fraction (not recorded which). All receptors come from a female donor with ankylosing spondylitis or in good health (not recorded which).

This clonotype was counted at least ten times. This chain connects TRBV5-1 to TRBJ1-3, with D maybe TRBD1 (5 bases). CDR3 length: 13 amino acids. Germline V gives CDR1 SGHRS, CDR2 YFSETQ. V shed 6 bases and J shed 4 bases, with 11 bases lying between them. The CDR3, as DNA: TGCGCCAGCAACCCCGGGGACGGAAACACCATATATTTT. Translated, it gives CASNPGDGNTIYF.

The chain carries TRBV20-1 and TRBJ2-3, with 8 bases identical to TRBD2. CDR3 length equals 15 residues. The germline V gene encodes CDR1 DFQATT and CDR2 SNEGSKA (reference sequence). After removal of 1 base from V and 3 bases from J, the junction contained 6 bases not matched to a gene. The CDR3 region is CSARVIAGRTDTQYF. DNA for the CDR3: TGCAGTGCTAGAGTCATAGCGGGGCGAACAGATACGCAGTATTTT.

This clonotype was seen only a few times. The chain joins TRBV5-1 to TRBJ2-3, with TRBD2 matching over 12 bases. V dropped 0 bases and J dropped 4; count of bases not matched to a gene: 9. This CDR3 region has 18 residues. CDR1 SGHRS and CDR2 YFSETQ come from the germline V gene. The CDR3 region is CASSLVPGLAGISDTQYF. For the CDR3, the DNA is TGCGCCAGCAGCTTGGTCCCCGGACTAGCGGGGATTTCAGATACGCAGTATTTT.

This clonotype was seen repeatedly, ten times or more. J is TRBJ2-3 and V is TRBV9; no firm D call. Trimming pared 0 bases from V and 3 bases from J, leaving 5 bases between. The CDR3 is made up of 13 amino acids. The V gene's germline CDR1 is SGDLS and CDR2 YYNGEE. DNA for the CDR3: TGTGCCAGCAGCGTAGACAGAACAGATACGCAGTATTTT. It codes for CASSVDRTDTQYF. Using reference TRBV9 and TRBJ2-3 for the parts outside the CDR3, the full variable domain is DSGVTQTPKHLITATGQRVTLRCSPRSGDLSVYWYQQSLDQGLQFLIQYYNGEERAKGNILERFSAQQFPDLHSELNLSSLELGDSALYFCASSVDRTDTQYFGPGTRLTVL.

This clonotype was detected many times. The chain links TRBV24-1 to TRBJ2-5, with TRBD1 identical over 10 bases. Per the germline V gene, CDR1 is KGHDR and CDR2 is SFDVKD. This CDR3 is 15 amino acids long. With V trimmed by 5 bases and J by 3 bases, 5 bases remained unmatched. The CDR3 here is CATSVVGTGEETQYF. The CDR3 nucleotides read TGTGCCACCAGTGTAGTAGGGACAGGGGAAGAGACCCAGTACTTC.

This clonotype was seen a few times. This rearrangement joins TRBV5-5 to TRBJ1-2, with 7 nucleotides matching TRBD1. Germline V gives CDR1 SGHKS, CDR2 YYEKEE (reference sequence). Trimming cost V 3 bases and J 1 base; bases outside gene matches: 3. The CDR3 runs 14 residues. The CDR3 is CASSWGQSNYGYTF. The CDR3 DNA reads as TGTGCCAGCAGCTGGGGACAGAGTAACTATGGCTACACCTTC.

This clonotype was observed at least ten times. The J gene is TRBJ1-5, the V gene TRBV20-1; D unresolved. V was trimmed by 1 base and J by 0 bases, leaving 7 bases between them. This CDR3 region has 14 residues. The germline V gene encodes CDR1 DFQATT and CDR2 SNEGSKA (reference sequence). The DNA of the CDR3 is TGCAGTGCTAGAGGTACTCATAGCAATCAGCCCCAGCATTTT. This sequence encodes CSARGTHSNQPQHF.

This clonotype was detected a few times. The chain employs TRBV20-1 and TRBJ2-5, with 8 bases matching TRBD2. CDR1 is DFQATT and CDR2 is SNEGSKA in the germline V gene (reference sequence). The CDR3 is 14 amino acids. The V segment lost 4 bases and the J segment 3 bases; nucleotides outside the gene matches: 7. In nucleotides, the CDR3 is TGCAGTGCTAACCCAACAGCGGGGGAAGAGACCCAGTACTTC. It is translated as CSANPTAGEETQYF.

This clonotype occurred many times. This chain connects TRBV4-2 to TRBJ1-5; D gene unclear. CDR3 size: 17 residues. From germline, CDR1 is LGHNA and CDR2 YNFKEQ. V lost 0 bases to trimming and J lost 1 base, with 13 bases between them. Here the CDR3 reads CASSQDWGLLSNQPQHF. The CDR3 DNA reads TGTGCCAGCAGCCAAGATTGGGGATTATTGAGCAATCAGCCCCAGCATTTT.

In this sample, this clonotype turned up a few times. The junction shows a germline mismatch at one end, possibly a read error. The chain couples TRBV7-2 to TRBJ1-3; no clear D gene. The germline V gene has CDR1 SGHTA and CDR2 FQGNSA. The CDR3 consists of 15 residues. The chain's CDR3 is CASSRQDRSGNTIYF. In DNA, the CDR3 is TGTGCCAGCAGCCGTCAAGATAGGTCTGGGAACACCATATATTTT.

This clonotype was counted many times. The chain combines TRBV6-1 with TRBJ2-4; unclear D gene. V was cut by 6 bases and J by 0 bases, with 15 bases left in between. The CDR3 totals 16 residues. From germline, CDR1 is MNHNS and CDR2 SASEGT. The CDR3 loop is CASRGVFGLAKNIQYF. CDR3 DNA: TGTGCCAGCAGAGGCGTATTCGGTCTAGCCAAAAACATTCAGTACTTC.

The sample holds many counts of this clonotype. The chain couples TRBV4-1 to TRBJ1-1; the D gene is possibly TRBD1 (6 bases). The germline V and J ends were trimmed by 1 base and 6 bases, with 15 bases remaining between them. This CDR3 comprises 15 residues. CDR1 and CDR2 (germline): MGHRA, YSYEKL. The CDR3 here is CASSQGQQGVAEAFF. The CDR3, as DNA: TGCGCCAGCAGCCAAGGACAACAGGGTGTCGCTGAAGCTTTCTTT.

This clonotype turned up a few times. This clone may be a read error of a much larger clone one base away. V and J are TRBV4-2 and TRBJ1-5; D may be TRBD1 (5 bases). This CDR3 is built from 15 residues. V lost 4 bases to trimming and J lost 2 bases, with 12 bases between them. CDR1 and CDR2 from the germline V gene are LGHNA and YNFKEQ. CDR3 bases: TGTGCCAGCAGCCCAGGGCGCTTTGGCAATCAGCCCCAGCATTTT. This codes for CASSPGRFGNQPQHF.

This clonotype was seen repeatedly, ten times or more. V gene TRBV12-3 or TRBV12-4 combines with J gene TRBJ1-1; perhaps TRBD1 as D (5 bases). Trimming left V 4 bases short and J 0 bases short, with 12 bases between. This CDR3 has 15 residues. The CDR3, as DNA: TGTGCCAGCAGTTCCCCGACAGCCATGAACACTGAAGCTTTCTTT. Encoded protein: CASSSPTAMNTEAFF.

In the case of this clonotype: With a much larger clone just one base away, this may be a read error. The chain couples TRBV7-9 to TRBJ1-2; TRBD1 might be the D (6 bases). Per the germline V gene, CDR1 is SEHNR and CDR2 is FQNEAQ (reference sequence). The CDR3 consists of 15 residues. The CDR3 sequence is CASIKDGQLEGGYIF. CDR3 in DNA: TGTGCCAGCATCAAGGATGGACAGTTAGAGGGTGGCTACATCTTC.

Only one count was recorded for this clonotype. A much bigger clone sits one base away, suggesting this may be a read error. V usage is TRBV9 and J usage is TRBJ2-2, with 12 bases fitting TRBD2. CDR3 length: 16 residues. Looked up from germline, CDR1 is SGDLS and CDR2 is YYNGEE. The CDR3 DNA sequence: TGTGCCAGCGGCGTAGGACTAGCGGGAACCACCGGGGAGCTGTTTTTT. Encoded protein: CASGVGLAGTTGELFF.

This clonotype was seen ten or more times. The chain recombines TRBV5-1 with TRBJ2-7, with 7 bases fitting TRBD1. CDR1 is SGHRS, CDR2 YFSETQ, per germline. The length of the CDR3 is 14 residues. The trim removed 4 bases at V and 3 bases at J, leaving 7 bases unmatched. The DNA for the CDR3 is TGCGCCAGCAGCGCCAGACAGGGAAACTACGAGCAGTACTTC. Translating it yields CASSARQGNYEQYF.

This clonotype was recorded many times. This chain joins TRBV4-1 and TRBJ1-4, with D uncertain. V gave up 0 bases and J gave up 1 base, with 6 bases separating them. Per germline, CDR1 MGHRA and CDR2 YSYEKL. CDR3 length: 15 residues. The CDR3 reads CASSQDKGTNEKLFF. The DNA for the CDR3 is TGCGCCAGCAGCCAAGATAAAGGAACTAATGAAAAACTGTTTTTT.